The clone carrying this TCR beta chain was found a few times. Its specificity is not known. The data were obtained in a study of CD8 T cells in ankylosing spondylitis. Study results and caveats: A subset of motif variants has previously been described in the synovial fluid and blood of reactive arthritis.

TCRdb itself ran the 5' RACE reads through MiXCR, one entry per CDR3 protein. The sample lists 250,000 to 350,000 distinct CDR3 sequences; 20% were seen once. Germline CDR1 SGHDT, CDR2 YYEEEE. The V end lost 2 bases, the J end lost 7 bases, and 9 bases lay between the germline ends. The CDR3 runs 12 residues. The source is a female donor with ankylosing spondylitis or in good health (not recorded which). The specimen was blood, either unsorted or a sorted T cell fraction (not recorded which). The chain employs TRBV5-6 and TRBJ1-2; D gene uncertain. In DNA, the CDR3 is TGTGCCAGCAGCTTAAGCCGGTCTGGCTACACCTTC. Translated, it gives CASSLSRSGYTF.